The 12 T cell receptor beta chains below were found in one sample sequenced in a study of regulatory T cells in long-lasting Graves disease. Relying on iRepertoire HTBI primers and Arm-PCR of CDR3 regions, the team built TCR beta libraries. TCRdb analysed the multiplex PCR reads with MiXCR anew, one entry per CDR3 protein. The sample yields fewer than 600,000 distinct CDR3 sequences, approximately 23% seen once. Time point noted: persistent/refractory GD, antithyroid drugs over 5 years with positive TRAb. PBMCs provided the RNA from which the TCR library was made. Material: peripheral blood mononuclear cells (PBMCs), obtained when the disease was refractory, from a patient treated with antithyroid drugs. The receptors were sampled from a female donor with Graves disease.

The chain is built from TRBV12-3 or TRBV12-4 and TRBJ2-1, with D possibly being TRBD1 (5 bases). V was cut by 6 bases and J by 5 bases, with 11 bases left in between. The CDR3 contains 13 residues. The CDR3 coding sequence is TGTGCCAGCAGCGAAGTCAGGGACAATGAGCAGTTCTTC. It specifies CASSEVRDNEQFF.

The rearrangement links TRBV2 to TRBJ1-1, with 7 bases lining up with TRBD1. V was clipped by 6 bases and J by 6 bases; unmatched bases: 10. The CDR3 has 14 residues. Germline V lookup: CDR1 SNHLY, CDR2 FYNNEI. The CDR3 DNA follows: TGTGCCAGCAGCGATGACAGCAGGGGGGCTGAAGCTTTCTTT. Translating gives CASSDDSRGAEAFF.

The genes are TRBV6-5 and TRBJ1-5; TRBD1 is a possible D gene (6 bases). In germline, CDR1 is MNHEY, CDR2 SVGAGI. The CDR3 sequence is 15 residues long. Trimming removed 1 base at V and 8 bases at J, with 15 bases between. The CDR3 bases are TGTGCCAGCAGTTACTTATCAGGGGACAAGAAGCCCCAGCATTTT. Encoded protein: CASSYLSGDKKPQHF.

This clonotype was detected a few times. The genes are TRBV18 and TRBJ1-4; 7 bases agree with TRBD1. The V and J ends lost 5 bases and 7 bases, in that order; junction bases with no gene match: 7. CDR1 is KGHSH, CDR2 LQKENI, per germline. This CDR3 spans 14 amino acids. The CDR3 DNA reads TGTGCCAGCTCAGCCGGGACAGACGGTGAAAAACTGTTTTTT. Protein sequence: CASSAGTDGEKLFF.

This clonotype was counted at least ten times. The rearrangement uses TRBV12-3 or TRBV12-4 and TRBJ2-7; D gene uncertain. The V and J ends lost 5 bases and 5 bases respectively, with 13 bases between them. The length of the CDR3 is 13 residues. CDR3 coding DNA: TGTGCCAGCAGTCCCGACAAGGTAAACGAGCAGTACTTC. It codes for CASSPDKVNEQYF.

This sequence joins TRBV6-1 and TRBJ2-5, with D possibly TRBD2 on 6 matching bases. This CDR3 is 17 amino acids long. Germline V gene sequence: CDR1 MNHNS, CDR2 SASEGT. Trimming removed 6 bases at V and 2 bases at J, with 22 bases between. The CDR3 here is CASSLLGGTPQQETQYF. In nucleotides, the CDR3 is TGTGCCAGCAGCCTTCTCGGCGGGACCCCTCAGCAAGAGACCCAGTACTTC.

This clonotype was counted between two and nine times. The chain links TRBV7-2 to TRBJ1-2; 9 nucleotides line up with TRBD1. The germline CDR1 and CDR2 sequences are SGHTA and FQGNSA. The CDR3 runs to 15 residues. The V and J ends lost 7 bases and 3 bases, in that order; junction bases with no gene match: 9. The CDR3 region has the DNA TGTGCCAGCACCTATTATAGACAGGGGGACTATGGCTACACCTTC. Translating it yields CASTYYRQGDYGYTF. Looking up the rest from reference TRBV7-2 and TRBJ1-2 gives the full variable domain: GAGVSQSPSNKVTEKGKDVELRCDPISGHTALYWYRQSLGQGLEFLIYFQGNSAPDKSGLPSDRFSAERTGGSVSTLTIQRTQQEDSAVYLCASTYYRQGDYGYTFGSGTRLTVV.

The chain recombines TRBV5-1 with TRBJ2-7, with unresolved D. There are 13 residues in the CDR3. Germline V gives CDR1 SGHRS, CDR2 YFSETQ. Trimming removed 1 base at V and 4 bases at J, with 9 bases between. The DNA for the CDR3 is TGCGCCAGCAGCTTGACACCGATGTACGAGCAGTACTTC. Encoded protein: CASSLTPMYEQYF. Together with reference TRBV5-1 and TRBJ2-7, the CDR3 gives the full variable domain: KAGVTQTPRYLIKTRGQQVTLSCSPISGHRSVSWYQQTPGQGLQFLFEYFSETQRNKGNFPGRFSGRQFSNSRSEMNVSTLELGDSALYLCASSLTPMYEQYFGPGTRLTVT.

This clonotype was detected ten times or more. J is TRBJ1-6 and V is TRBV12-3 or TRBV12-4; D unresolved. The CDR3 is 13 residues long. The V end was cut by 4 bases, the J end by 10 bases, with 11 bases between. DNA for the CDR3: TGTGCCAGCAGTTCGGAAGGTTACTCACCCCTCCACTTT. It yields the protein CASSSEGYSPLHF.

This clonotype was seen at least ten times. The chain uses TRBV12-3 or TRBV12-4 and TRBJ2-4; D unclear. The CDR3 loop spans 11 amino acids. V lost 6 bases and J 8 bases, leaving 8 bases between the germline ends. CDR3 nucleotides: TGTGCCAGCAGGAACGCCGACATTCAGTACTTC. Amino acid sequence: CASRNADIQYF.

The DNA for the CDR3 is TGTGCCAGTAGTCCCCCTCCTGGAACTTTCTTT. It yields the protein CASSPPPGTFF. The chain is built from TRBV19 and TRBJ1-1; D gene ambiguous. The CDR3 runs to 11 residues. CDR1 LNHDA and CDR2 SQIVND come from the germline V gene (reference sequence). The germline V and J ends were trimmed by 5 bases and 12 bases, with 13 bases remaining between them.

There are many counts of this clonotype. The chain recombines TRBV9 with TRBJ2-5; 7 bases are shared with TRBD2. The length of the CDR3 is 15 residues. Germline V gene sequence: CDR1 SGDLS, CDR2 YYNGEE. Germline trimming cut 0 bases from V and 5 bases from J; bases unmatched to any gene: 7. The CDR3 nucleotides are TGTGCCAGCAGCGTAGCGGGAGGCCTCAGGGAGACCCAGTACTTC. This gives the protein CASSVAGGLRETQYF.